In this sample, the clone carrying this T cell receptor beta chain turned up many times. Antigen unknown. TCRdb re-analysed the RT-PCR reads in MiXCR, keeping a single row per CDR3 protein. The sample records more than 200,000 distinct CDR3 sequences, 10% to 15% being singletons. The source of the sample is a study of response to subunit inactivated influenza vaccine. Trimming took 5 bases from V and 1 from J; bases not matched to a gene: 11. There are 18 residues in the CDR3. The germline gives CDR1 MDHEN, CDR2 SYDVKM. Whole-study results and caveats: Authors suggested that a seasonal influenza vaccination recruits few new T cells each time.

The genes are TRBV28 and TRBJ2-5; the match to TRBD1 covers 12 bases. This TCR was sampled from a man aged 50-60 years who received an inactivated influenza vaccine. Source: non-naive T cells sorted from PBMCs, taken 14 to 15 days before vaccination. The DNA of the CDR3 is TGTGCCAGCAGTCGCCGGGACAGGGGGCGCCGCCTCCAAGAGACCCAGTACTTC. Protein product: CASSRRDRGRRLQETQYF.